This T cell receptor (beta chain) was documented in a study of blood T cell dynamics during melanoma immunotherapy. Study-wide background: Patients with metastatic melanoma got pembrolizumab or nivolumab-ipilimumab as first-line care.

Study outcomes and limitations: The study could not tell melanoma-specific clones from general immune activation. Cell-free DNA CDR3 sequences most resembled the immune-effector CD8+ subset, which was also most clonal.

This clone was found a few times. Antigen: not known. CDR3 size: 14 residues. The germline CDR1 and CDR2 sequences are SGHNT and YENEEA. Deletions cut 2 bases from V and 1 base from J, with 9 bases between. Profiled with immunoSEQ multiplex PCR; TCRdb holds only in-frame clones, not every one. The sample records about 13,000 clones, 90% to 95% being singletons. Time point indicated: pre-treatment baseline. The J gene is TRBJ2-7, the V gene TRBV11-3, with D possibly TRBD1 on 5 matching bases. The sample here was effector memory CD8+ T cells from blood, taken from a patient treated with checkpoint blockade. The receptor comes from a human donor with melanoma. The chain's CDR3 is CASSLSGPSYEQYF. The CDR3 DNA follows: TGTGCCAGCAGCTTATCAGGGCCTTCCTACGAGCAGTACTTC.